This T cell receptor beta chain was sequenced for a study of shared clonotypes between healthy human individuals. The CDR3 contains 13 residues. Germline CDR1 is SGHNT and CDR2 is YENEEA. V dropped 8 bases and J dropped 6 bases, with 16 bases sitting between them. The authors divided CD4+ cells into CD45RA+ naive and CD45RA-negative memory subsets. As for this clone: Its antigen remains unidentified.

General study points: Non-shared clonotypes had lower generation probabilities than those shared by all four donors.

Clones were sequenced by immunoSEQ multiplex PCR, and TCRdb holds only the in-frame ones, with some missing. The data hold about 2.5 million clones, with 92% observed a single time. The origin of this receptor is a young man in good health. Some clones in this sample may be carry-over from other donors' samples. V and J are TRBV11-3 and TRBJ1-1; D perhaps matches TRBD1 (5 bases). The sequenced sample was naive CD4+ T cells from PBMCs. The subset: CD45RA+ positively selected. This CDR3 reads CASGNGQGPEAFF. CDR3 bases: TGTGCCAGCGGCAACGGCCAGGGTCCTGAAGCTTTCTTT. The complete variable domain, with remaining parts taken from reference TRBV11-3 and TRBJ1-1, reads EAGVVQSPRYKIIEKKQPVAFWCNPISGHNTLYWYLQNLGQGPELLIRYENEEAVDDSQLPKDRFSAERLKGVDSTLKIQPAELGDSAVYLCASGNGQGPEAFFGQGTRLTVV.